The rows below give T cell receptor beta chains drawn from one sample of a study of radiotherapy plus CTLA-4 blockade in lung cancer. Measured with immunoSEQ multiplex PCR; TCRdb has only the in-frame clones, and not every one. The sample has tens of thousands of clones, about two thirds seen once. Sequences were derived from peripheral blood, sampled from a patient treated with radiotherapy plus ipilimumab. These receptors were obtained from a human donor with non-small cell lung cancer who had stable disease on radiotherapy plus ipilimumab. Each CDR3 is given with its conserved first and last residue. A D gene is named only where the DNA matches it firmly. For some rows the clone size is stated as once, few or many, or as a class when expanded; others skip it.

TRBJ2-7 | TRBD1 | TRBV30 | - | CAWSGQGYEQYF | TGTGCCTGGAGTGGACAGGGCTACGAGCAGTACTTC
TRBJ1-2 | TRBD1 | TRBV7-9 | - | CASSATGGGYTF | TGTGCCAGCAGCGCTACAGGGGGGGGCTACACCTTC
TRBJ1-2 | - | TRBV6-5 | few | CASRYPGANYGYTF | TGTGCCAGCAGATATCCCGGAGCTAACTATGGCTACACCTTC
TRBJ1-2 | TRBD1 | TRBV14 | - | CASSQAGTGSFGYTF | TGTGCCAGCAGCCAAGCCGGGACAGGGAGTTTTGGCTACACCTTC
TRBJ2-1 | TRBD1 | TRBV5-6 | - | CASSLVGQGALGNEQFF | TGTGCCAGCAGCTTAGTGGGACAGGGGGCGTTAGGGAATGAGCAGTTCTTC
TRBJ1-1 | TRBD1 | TRBV2 | - | CASSRGQGVTEAFF | TGTGCCAGCAGTCGAGGACAGGGGGTCACTGAAGCTTTCTTT
TRBJ1-1 | TRBD1 | TRBV10-2 | - | CASSDRAAEAFF | TGCGCCAGCAGCGACAGGGCCGCTGAAGCTTTCTTT
TRBJ1-2 | TRBD1 | TRBV7-9 | - | CASSEGQDLGYTF | TGTGCCAGCAGCGAGGGACAGGATCTTGGCTACACCTTC
TRBJ2-7 | TRBD1 | TRBV12-5 | - | CASGLATLPGQGTTYEQYF | TGTGCTAGTGGTTTGGCGACCCTTCCGGGACAGGGAACAACCTACGAGCAGTACTTC
TRBJ2-7 | - | TRBV25-1 | - | CASSEWSGIDEQYF | TGTGCCAGCAGTGAATGGTCGGGAATTGACGAGCAGTACTTC
TRBJ2-3 | TRBD1 | TRBV10-2 | - | CASYQTGRGRSDTQYF | TGCGCCAGCTACCAGACGGGCAGGGGGCGATCAGATACGCAGTATTTT